Here is one T cell receptor beta chain with its context. It has no known antigen specificity. Base-call qualities are not available, and no considerably larger clone is one nucleotide away. The library was built by means of 5' RACE. Sequencing instrument: NextSeq 500. Unique molecular identifiers were attached to individual cDNA molecules in the TCR library protocol so that sequencing error and PCR bias could be corrected. Sequencing covered both TCR alpha and beta chains, and within each sample the abundances of alpha and beta sequences were tightly co-correlated. The source study handled its data this way. Decombinator V4 was used to annotate the V gene, J gene and CDR3 of the TCR sequences. TCRs were defined as expanded if a significant change between any two time points was detected under a Poisson model with p below 0.0001. TCR abundances were normalised to the total number of TCRs sequenced per sample and expressed as counts per million. TRAV1-2 paired with TRAJ12, TRAJ20 or TRAJ33 defined MAIT TCRs, while TRAV10 paired with TRAJ18 defined iNKT TCRs. A search of VDJdb, accessed on 1 November 2021, was run for TCRs annotated to CMV, EBV and SARS-CoV-2, with TCRs annotated for multiple antigens excluded. TCRdb handled the public reads itself, with Q25 trimming in fastp and clone calling in MiXCR, and kept productive beta chains. Rows are unified per CDR3 protein, each entry keeping the most common DNA and genes. Here the V and J calls rest on TCRdb's processing, not on the authors' analysis. Within this sample are more than 45,000 distinct CDR3 sequences, with 12% of them counted one time only. The ten largest clonotypes hold over 3% of the sample.

These data belong to a study of early T cells in non-severe SARS-CoV-2 infection (dated by TCRdb to 2020 to 2022). Regarding the complete study: Because TCR sequencing relied on bulk RNA taken from unsorted whole blood, pairing of alpha and beta chains was not possible. Overall study results and their limits: VDJdb matching was skewed toward anti-spike CD8 responses and likely underestimated virus-specific expansions, missing private and CD4 specificities.

This was a case-control study nested in a cohort of healthcare workers in London, UK, who had nasopharyngeal swab PCR tests and blood samples taken every week. Healthcare workers were enrolled in the week of the UK lockdown, from 23 to 31 March 2020, and were followed every week for up to roughly 15 weeks. The CDR3 sequence holds 13 residues, the cysteine and phenylalanine included. Only the CDR3 region is kept as DNA, spanning 39 bases read in frame from base 1. CDR1 and CDR2 are read off the germline V gene as SGHTA and FQGNSA. V is shortened by 5 bases, J by 6 bases, and the region joining them spans 14 bases.

The material sequenced was whole blood. This receptor was identified in an adult who was a healthcare worker with PCR-confirmed SARS-CoV-2 infection or an uninfected control (not recorded which). The chain uses TRBV7-2 and TRBJ2-7; TRBD2 could be the D gene, as 5 bases match. The CDR3 protein is CASSLNLASEQYF. Here is the DNA: TGTGCCAGCAGCCTAAACCTAGCTTCCGAGCAGTACTTC.